One sample yielded the 13 T cell receptor beta chains listed below, sequenced in a study of blood T cell repertoires in COVID-19. Repertoires were generated with immunoSEQ multiplex PCR, while TCRdb's copy carries only in-frame clones and drops some. This table holds roughly 250,000 clones, about four fifths found once. Specimen: peripheral blood. These receptors originate from a man in his fifties or sixties with acute or convalescent COVID-19.

The rearrangement links TRBV15 to TRBJ1-1, with D possibly TRBD1 on 5 matching bases. Trimming pared 0 bases from V and 0 bases from J, leaving 14 bases between. CDR1 is LNHNV, CDR2 YYDKDF, per germline (reference sequence). This CDR3 comprises 17 residues. In DNA, the CDR3 is TGTGCCACCAGCAGAGATCGGTTGGGGGGTTTGAACACTGAAGCTTTCTTT. Translation: CATSRDRLGGLNTEAFF.

V gene TRBV29-1 combines with J gene TRBJ1-5, with 7 positions matching TRBD1. Trimming cost V 5 bases and J 7 bases; bases outside gene matches: 8. The CDR3 totals 13 residues. Germline V gene lookup returns CDR1 SQVTM and CDR2 ANQGSEA. The CDR3 nucleotides read TGCAGCGTTTCCGGGACAGAAGGGCAGCCCCAGCATTTT. It specifies CSVSGTEGQPQHF.

This clone showed up just a few times. The chain uses TRBV5-6 and TRBJ2-7; TRBD2 agrees at 9 bases. Per the germline V gene, CDR1 is SGHDT and CDR2 is YYEEEE. This CDR3 comprises 16 residues. The junction had 8 bases not matched to a gene; V was cut back by 3 bases and J by 1 base. The DNA for the CDR3 is TGTGCCAGCAGCTCAACGTGGACTAGCGCTTCCTACGAGCAGTACTTC. It is translated as CASSSTWTSASYEQYF.

The CDR3 DNA reads TGTGCCACCGCGGGACAGGGGTGGGAAACTGAAGCTTTCTTT. Translation: CATAGQGWETEAFF. The V call is TRBV10-3, the J call TRBJ1-1; the match to TRBD1 covers 10 bases. The V and J ends lost 10 bases and 5 bases, in that order; junction bases with no gene match: 10. The CDR3 has 14 residues. The germline gives CDR1 ENHRY, CDR2 SYGVKD.

The gene calls are TRBV9 and TRBJ2-7; D might be TRBD2 (5 bases). The length of the CDR3 is 16 residues. V shed 0 bases and J shed 5 bases, with 18 bases lying between them. CDR1 and CDR2 (germline): SGDLS, YYNGEE. This chain's CDR3 is CASSVGPGSNGDEQYF. The DNA for the CDR3 is TGTGCCAGCAGCGTAGGTCCGGGGTCGAATGGGGACGAGCAGTACTTC.

The CDR3 DNA is TGCGCCAGCAGCGAAGGAGACTACGAGCAGTACTTC. It encodes CASSEGDYEQYF. The chain joins TRBV5-1 to TRBJ2-7; D remains ambiguous. In germline, CDR1 is SGHRS, CDR2 YFSETQ. Trimming left V 4 bases short and J 3 bases short, with 8 bases between. This CDR3 has 12 residues.

This chain links TRBV28 with TRBJ1-2; TRBD1 might be the D (5 bases). This CDR3 contains 13 residues. Per germline, CDR1 MDHEN and CDR2 SYDVKM. The V gene lost 5 bases and the J gene lost 6 bases, with 13 bases spanning the gap. The CDR3 DNA reads TGTGCCAGCAGTGAGGTAGGGGTGGATGGCTACACCTTC. It yields the protein CASSEVGVDGYTF.

This chain connects TRBV14 to TRBJ2-2, with a weak D call TRBD2 (5 bases). The V and J ends lost 1 base and 1 base respectively, with 13 bases between them. The CDR3 is 17 residues long. Germline CDR1 reads SGHDN; CDR2 reads FVKESK. CDR3 in amino acids: CASSQGRDPWNTGELFF. In DNA, the CDR3 is TGTGCCAGCAGCCAAGGCCGGGATCCATGGAACACCGGGGAGCTGTTTTTT. The entire variable domain, with the rest obtained from reference TRBV14 and TRBJ2-2, is as follows: EAGVTQFPSHSVIEKGQTVTLRCDPISGHDNLYWYRRVMGKEIKFLLHFVKESKQDESGMPNNRFLAERTGGTYSTLKVQPAELEDSGVYFCASSQGRDPWNTGELFFGEGSRLTVL.

The chain joins TRBV5-4 to TRBJ2-5; 7 nucleotides line up with TRBD2. The V gene's germline CDR1 is SGHNT and CDR2 YYREEE (reference sequence). Trimming removed 2 bases from V and 5 bases from J; junction bases left unmatched: 6. This CDR3 spans 14 amino acids. CDR3 loop: CASSFGGGRETQYF. The CDR3 DNA is TGTGCCAGCAGCTTTGGGGGAGGGCGGGAGACCCAGTACTTC. Full variable domain (remainder filled in from reference TRBV5-4 and TRBJ2-5): ETGVTQSPTHLIKTRGQQVTLRCSSQSGHNTVSWYQQALGQGPQFIFQYYREEENGRGNFPPRFSGLQFPNYSSELNVNALELDDSALYLCASSFGGGRETQYFGPGTRLLVL.

The chain uses TRBV20-1 and TRBJ1-1; the match to TRBD1 covers 8 bases. The germline CDR1 and CDR2 sequences are DFQATT and SNEGSKA (reference sequence). V dropped 3 bases and J dropped 8; count of bases not matched to a gene: 2. There are 11 residues in the CDR3. The CDR3, as DNA: TGCAGTGCTAGCCAGGGGGCGGAAGCTTTCTTT. Protein: CSASQGAEAFF.

This chain joins TRBV24-1 and TRBJ2-3; 7 bases are shared with TRBD1. V lost 4 bases to trimming and J lost 4 bases; unmatched junction nucleotides: 10. The CDR3 covers 16 residues. Germline V lookup: CDR1 KGHDR, CDR2 SFDVKD. Here the CDR3 reads CATSDQDRRISDTQYF. The CDR3 coding sequence is TGTGCCACCAGTGACCAGGACAGGAGGATTTCAGATACGCAGTATTTT.

The chain is built from TRBV9 and TRBJ2-7; weak D call: TRBD2 (7 bases). This CDR3 has 17 amino acids. V shed 0 bases and J shed 0 bases, with 16 bases lying between them. Germline V gene lookup returns CDR1 SGDLS and CDR2 YYNGEE. The CDR3 is CASSVGAGAELSYEQYF. The CDR3 nucleotides read TGTGCCAGCAGCGTAGGTGCGGGGGCCGAGCTCTCCTACGAGCAGTACTTC.

The CDR3, as DNA: TGTGCCAGCAGCCAAGAGGGGGGTCCTGGAAACACCATATATTTT. It encodes CASSQEGGPGNTIYF. The chain recombines TRBV4-2 with TRBJ1-3; possible D gene TRBD1, 5 bases. Looked up from germline, CDR1 is LGHNA and CDR2 is YNFKEQ. This CDR3 spans 15 amino acids. V lost 0 bases and J 2 bases, leaving 8 bases between the germline ends.